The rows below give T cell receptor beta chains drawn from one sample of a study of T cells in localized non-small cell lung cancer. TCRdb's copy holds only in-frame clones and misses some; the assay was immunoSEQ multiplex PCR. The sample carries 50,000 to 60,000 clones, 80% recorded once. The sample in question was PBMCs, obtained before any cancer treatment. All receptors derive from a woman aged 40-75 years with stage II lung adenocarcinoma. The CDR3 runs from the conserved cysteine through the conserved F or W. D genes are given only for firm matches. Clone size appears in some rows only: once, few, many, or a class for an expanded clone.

CDR3nt: TGTGCCAGCAGTGATCTTAACGGGACAGGATCTATAATCACTTCCTACGAGCAGTACTTC
CDR3aa: CASSDLNGTGSIITSYEQYF
v_gene: TRBV6-4
j_gene: TRBJ2-7
d_gene: TRBD1
abundance: NA

CDR3nt: TGTGCCAGCAGCTTAGACCGTGATCAGCCCCAGCATTTT
CDR3aa: CASSLDRDQPQHF
v_gene: TRBV7-8
j_gene: TRBJ1-5
d_gene: NA
abundance: NA

CDR3nt: TGTGCCAGCATCCGGGACAGGGGGACAGATACGCAGTATTTT
CDR3aa: CASIRDRGTDTQYF
v_gene: TRBV6-5
j_gene: TRBJ2-3
d_gene: TRBD1
abundance: NA

CDR3nt: TGTGCCAGCAGTTTAAGTGGAGATTTAGCTAACTATGGCTACACCTTC
CDR3aa: CASSLSGDLANYGYTF
v_gene: TRBV28
j_gene: TRBJ1-2
d_gene: NA
abundance: NA

CDR3nt: TGTGCCAGTAGTATAGGGCATCGGGTGGCTGAAGCTTTCTTT
CDR3aa: CASSIGHRVAEAFF
v_gene: TRBV19
j_gene: TRBJ1-1
d_gene: NA
abundance: NA

CDR3nt: TGCAGCGTTGCTAGAGGAGGGACTGAAGCTTTCTTT
CDR3aa: CSVARGGTEAFF
v_gene: TRBV29-1
j_gene: TRBJ1-1
d_gene: NA
abundance: few

CDR3nt: TGTGCCAGCAGTTACGGGGGGCAGGTCTCACCCCTCCACTTT
CDR3aa: CASSYGGQVSPLHF
v_gene: TRBV6-6
j_gene: TRBJ1-6
d_gene: NA
abundance: NA

CDR3nt: TGTGCCAGCAGCTTAGTGCTCTTACAAGAGACCCAGTACTTC
CDR3aa: CASSLVLLQETQYF
v_gene: TRBV11-2
j_gene: TRBJ2-5
d_gene: NA
abundance: NA

CDR3nt: TGCGCCAGCAGCCAAGGGAGGGAGGGTCCGGCCGGTGATACTGAAGCTTTCTTT
CDR3aa: CASSQGREGPAGDTEAFF
v_gene: TRBV4-3
j_gene: TRBJ1-1
d_gene: NA
abundance: NA

CDR3nt: TGTGCCAGTAAACGATCTCCGGGACAGCGTTTGAACACTGAAGCTTTCTTT
CDR3aa: CASKRSPGQRLNTEAFF
v_gene: TRBV19
j_gene: TRBJ1-1
d_gene: TRBD1
abundance: NA

CDR3nt: TGTGCCAGCAGCATTAGCGGGGCCCGAGGCGGGGAGCTGTTTTTT
CDR3aa: CASSISGARGGELFF
v_gene: TRBV28
j_gene: TRBJ2-2
d_gene: TRBD2
abundance: NA